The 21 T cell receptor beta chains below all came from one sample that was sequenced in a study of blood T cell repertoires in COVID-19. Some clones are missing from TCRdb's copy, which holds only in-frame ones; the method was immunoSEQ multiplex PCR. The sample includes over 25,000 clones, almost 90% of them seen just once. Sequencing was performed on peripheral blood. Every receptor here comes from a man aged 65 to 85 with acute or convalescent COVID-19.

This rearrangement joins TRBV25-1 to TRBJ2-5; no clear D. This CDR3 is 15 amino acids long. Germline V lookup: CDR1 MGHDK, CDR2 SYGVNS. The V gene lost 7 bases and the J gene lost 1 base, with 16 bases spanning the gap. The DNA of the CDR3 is TGTGCCAGCACCGCCCCTGCAGGCCTCCAAGAGACCCAGTACTTC. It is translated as CASTAPAGLQETQYF.

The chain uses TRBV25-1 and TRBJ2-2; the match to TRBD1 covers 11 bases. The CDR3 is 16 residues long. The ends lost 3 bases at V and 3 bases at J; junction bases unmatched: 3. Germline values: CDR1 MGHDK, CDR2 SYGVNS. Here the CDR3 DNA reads TGTGCCAGCAGTGAGAGGACAGGGGGCCACACCGGGGAGCTGTTTTTT. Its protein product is CASSERTGGHTGELFF.

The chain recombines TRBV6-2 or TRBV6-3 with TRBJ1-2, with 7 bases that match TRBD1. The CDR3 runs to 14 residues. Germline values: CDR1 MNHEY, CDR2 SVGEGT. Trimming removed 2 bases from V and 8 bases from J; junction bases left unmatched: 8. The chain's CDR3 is CASSYKQGTVGYTF. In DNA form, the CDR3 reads TGTGCCAGCAGTTACAAGCAGGGGACAGTCGGCTACACCTTC.

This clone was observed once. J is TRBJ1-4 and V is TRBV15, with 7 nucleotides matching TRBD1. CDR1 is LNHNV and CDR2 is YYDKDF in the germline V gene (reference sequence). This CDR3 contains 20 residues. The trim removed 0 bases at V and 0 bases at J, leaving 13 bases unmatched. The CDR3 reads CATSRDRAQGGRSTNEKLFF. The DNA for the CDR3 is TGTGCCACCAGCAGAGATAGGGCGCAGGGGGGCAGATCAACTAATGAAAAACTGTTTTTT.

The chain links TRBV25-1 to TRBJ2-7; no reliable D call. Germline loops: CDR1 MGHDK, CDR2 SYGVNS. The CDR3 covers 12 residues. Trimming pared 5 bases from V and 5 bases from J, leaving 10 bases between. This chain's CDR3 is CASSQVWHEQYF. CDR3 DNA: TGTGCCAGCAGTCAAGTCTGGCACGAGCAGTACTTC.

This CDR3 is CSVEKGSTEAFF. CDR3 nucleotides: TGCAGCGTTGAGAAGGGGTCCACTGAAGCTTTCTTT. The chain joins TRBV29-1 to TRBJ1-1, with a weak D call TRBD1 (5 bases). This CDR3 is built from 12 residues. The V gene's germline CDR1 is SQVTM and CDR2 ANQGSEA. V lost 3 bases, J lost 4 bases, and 9 bases lay in between.

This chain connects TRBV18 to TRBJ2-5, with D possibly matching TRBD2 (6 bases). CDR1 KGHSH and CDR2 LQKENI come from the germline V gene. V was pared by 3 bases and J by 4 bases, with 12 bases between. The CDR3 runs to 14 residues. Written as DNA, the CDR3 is TGTGCCAGCTCACCCCAGAGAGCGGGAGAGACCCAGTACTTC. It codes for CASSPQRAGETQYF.

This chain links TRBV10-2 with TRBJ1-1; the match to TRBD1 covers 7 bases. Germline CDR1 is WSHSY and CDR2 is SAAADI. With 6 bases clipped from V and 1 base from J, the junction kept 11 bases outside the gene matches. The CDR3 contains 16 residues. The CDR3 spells CASRGGVGQKNTEAFF. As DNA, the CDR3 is TGCGCCAGCAGAGGTGGGGTGGGACAGAAGAACACTGAAGCTTTCTTT.

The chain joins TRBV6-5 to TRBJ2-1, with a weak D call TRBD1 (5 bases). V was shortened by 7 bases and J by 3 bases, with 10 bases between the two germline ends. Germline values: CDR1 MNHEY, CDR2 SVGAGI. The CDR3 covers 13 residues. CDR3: CASKAGIYNEQFF. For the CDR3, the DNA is TGTGCCAGCAAGGCAGGGATCTACAATGAGCAGTTCTTC.

CDR3 sequence reads: CARAAGGLEQYF. The CDR3 nucleotides are TGCGCCAGGGCAGCGGGAGGGCTCGAGCAGTACTTC. This sequence joins TRBV23-1 and TRBJ2-7; 10 bases line up with TRBD2. TRBV23-1 is an ORF; its function is uncertain. The CDR3 runs 12 residues. The V and J ends lost 9 bases and 6 bases, in that order; junction bases with no gene match: 5.

The CDR3 region has the DNA TGTGCCAGCAGCCAAGATGAATTTGCGAGTTACGAGAAACAGTACTTC. Its protein product is CASSQDEFASYEKQYF. The chain joins TRBV4-2 to TRBJ2-7; D ambiguous. The CDR3 covers 16 residues. From germline, CDR1 is LGHNA and CDR2 YNFKEQ. Trimming took off 0 bases at V and 10 bases at J, with 22 bases between the two ends.

The CDR3 protein is CASSQADGRTDTQYF. The CDR3 DNA follows: TGTGCCAGCAGCCAAGCGGACGGGAGGACAGATACGCAGTATTTT. This chain connects TRBV14 to TRBJ2-3; 7 positions agree with TRBD2. Germline V CDR1 and CDR2: SGHDN, FVKESK. There are 15 residues in the CDR3. Losses at the gene ends were 1 base for V and 3 bases for J; bases not matched to a gene: 4. The whole variable domain, filled in from reference TRBV14 and TRBJ2-3, reads EAGVTQFPSHSVIEKGQTVTLRCDPISGHDNLYWYRRVMGKEIKFLLHFVKESKQDESGMPNNRFLAERTGGTYSTLKVQPAELEDSGVYFCASSQADGRTDTQYFGPGTRLTVL.

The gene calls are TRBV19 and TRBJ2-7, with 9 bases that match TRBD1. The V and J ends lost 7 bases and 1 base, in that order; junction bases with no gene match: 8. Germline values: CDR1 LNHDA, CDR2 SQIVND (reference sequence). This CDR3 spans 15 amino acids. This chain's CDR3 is CASTEGGTGSYEQYF. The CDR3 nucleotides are TGTGCCAGTACCGAGGGGGGGACAGGGTCCTACGAGCAGTACTTC. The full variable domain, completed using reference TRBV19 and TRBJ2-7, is DGGITQSPKYLFRKEGQNVTLSCEQNLNHDAMYWYRQDPGQGLRLIYYSQIVNDFQKGDIAEGYSVSREKKESFPLTVTSAQKNPTAFYLCASTEGGTGSYEQYFGPGTRLTVT.

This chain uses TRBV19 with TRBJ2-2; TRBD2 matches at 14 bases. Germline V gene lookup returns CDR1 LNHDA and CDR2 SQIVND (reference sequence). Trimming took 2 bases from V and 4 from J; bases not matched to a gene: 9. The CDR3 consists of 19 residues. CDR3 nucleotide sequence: TGTGCCAGTAGTATATACCGGAGACTAGCGGGAGGGTTCACCGGGGAGCTGTTTTTT. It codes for CASSIYRRLAGGFTGELFF.

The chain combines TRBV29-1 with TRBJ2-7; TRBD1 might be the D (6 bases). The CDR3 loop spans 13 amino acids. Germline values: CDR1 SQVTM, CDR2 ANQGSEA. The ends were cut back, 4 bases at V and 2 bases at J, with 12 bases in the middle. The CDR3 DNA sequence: TGCAGCGTTGTGGCAGGGGCGCCCTACGAGCAGTACTTC. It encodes CSVVAGAPYEQYF.

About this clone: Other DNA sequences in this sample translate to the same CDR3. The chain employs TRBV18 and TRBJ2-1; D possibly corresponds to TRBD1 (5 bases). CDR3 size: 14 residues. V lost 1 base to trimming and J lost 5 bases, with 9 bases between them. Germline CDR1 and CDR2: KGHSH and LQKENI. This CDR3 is CASSPRTGDNEQFF. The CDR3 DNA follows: TGTGCCAGCTCACCACGAACAGGAGACAATGAGCAGTTCTTC.

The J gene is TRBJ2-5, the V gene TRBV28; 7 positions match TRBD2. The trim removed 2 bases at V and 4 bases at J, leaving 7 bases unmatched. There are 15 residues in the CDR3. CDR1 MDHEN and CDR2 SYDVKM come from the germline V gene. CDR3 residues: CASSLAGAVGETQYF. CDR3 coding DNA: TGTGCCAGCAGTTTAGCGGGAGCGGTAGGAGAGACCCAGTACTTC.

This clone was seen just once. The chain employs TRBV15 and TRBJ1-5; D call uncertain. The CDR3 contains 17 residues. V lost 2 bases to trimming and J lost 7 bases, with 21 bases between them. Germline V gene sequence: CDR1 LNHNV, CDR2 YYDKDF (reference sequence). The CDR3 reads CATSRSSQYGRGQPQHF. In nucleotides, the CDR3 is TGTGCCACCAGCAGATCCTCCCAGTACGGTAGAGGGCAGCCCCAGCATTTT.

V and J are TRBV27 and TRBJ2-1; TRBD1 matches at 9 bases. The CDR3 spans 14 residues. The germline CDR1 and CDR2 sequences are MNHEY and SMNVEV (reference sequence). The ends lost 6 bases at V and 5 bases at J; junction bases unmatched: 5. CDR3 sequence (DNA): TGTGCCAGCAGCGACAGGGGGTCTAACAATGAGCAGTTCTTC. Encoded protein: CASSDRGSNNEQFF.

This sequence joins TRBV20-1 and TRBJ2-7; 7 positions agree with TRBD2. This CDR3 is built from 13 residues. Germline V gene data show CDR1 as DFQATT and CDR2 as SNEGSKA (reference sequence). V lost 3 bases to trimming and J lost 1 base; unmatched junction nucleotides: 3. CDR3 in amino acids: CSASRRESYEQYF. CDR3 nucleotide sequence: TGCAGTGCTAGTCGGCGGGAGTCCTACGAGCAGTACTTC.

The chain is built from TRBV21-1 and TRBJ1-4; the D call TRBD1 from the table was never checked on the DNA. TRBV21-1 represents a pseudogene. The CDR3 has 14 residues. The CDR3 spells CACGPGTTNEKLFF. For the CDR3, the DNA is TGTGCCTGTGGCCCAGGGACAACTAATGAAAAACTGTTTTTT.